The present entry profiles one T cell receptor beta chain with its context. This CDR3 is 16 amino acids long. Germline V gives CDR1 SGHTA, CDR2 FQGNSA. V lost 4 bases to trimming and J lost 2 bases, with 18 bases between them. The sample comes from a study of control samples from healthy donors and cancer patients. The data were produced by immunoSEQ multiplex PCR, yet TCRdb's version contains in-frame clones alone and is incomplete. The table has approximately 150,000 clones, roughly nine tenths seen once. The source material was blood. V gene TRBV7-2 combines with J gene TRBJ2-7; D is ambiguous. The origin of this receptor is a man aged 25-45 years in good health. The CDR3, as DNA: TGTGCCAGCAGCTCCCCCGCACGAGCCTCCGCCTACGAGCAGTACTTC. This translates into CASSSPARASAYEQYF. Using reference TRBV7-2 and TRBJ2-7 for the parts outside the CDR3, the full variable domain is GAGVSQSPSNKVTEKGKDVELRCDPISGHTALYWYRQSLGQGLEFLIYFQGNSAPDKSGLPSDRFSAERTGGSVSTLTIQRTQQEDSAVYLCASSSPARASAYEQYFGPGTRLTVT.